This is a list of T cell receptor beta chains from one sample in a study of T cell responses to AZD1222 COVID-19 vaccine. Method: immunoSEQ multiplex PCR; TCRdb's copy keeps in-frame clones and lacks some. The table has more than 140,000 clones, about 92% seen once. The specimen was peripheral blood, collected on day 0 of MenACWY control vaccination. All receptors come from an adult in good health. CDR3s include the opening cysteine and the closing phenylalanine or tryptophan.

>TRBJ1-2|TRBV28|12
CASGQTNYGYTF
>TRBJ1-1|TRBV5-4|14
CASSSRGAETEAFF
>TRBJ1-2|TRBV25-1|15
CASSEWGRYNYGYTF
>TRBJ1-1|TRBV6-4|14
CASSVVPGPSEAFF
>TRBJ2-1|TRBV5-6|19
CASSFLGLAVGSSYNEQFF
>TRBJ1-6|TRBV27|14
CASSFGQGNSPLHF
>TRBJ2-7|TRBV5-1|15
CASSLADRTTGEQYF
>TRBJ2-3|TRBV4-1|15
CASSQVGASTDTQYF
>TRBJ2-3|TRBV3-1/TRBV3-2|13
CASSDDSTDTQYF
>TRBJ1-2|TRBV28|15
CASSSRQGAGYGYTF
>TRBJ1-6|TRBV7-2|15
CASSLVGSGNSPLHF
>TRBJ1-2|TRBV18|13
CASSPGTAYGYTF
>TRBJ1-2|TRBV6-5|14
CASRAEVEIGGYTF
>TRBJ1-6|TRBV9|16
CASSVTGQGYNSPLHF
>TRBJ1-4|TRBV6-5|14
CASSTGIGNEKLFF
>TRBJ1-5|TRBV19|18
CASSIPGGEEYSNQPQHF
>TRBJ2-1|TRBV4-3|17
CASSQDWGDKRGNEQFF
>TRBJ2-2|TRBV4-3|15
CASSQDTTGGGELFF
>TRBJ2-1|TRBV19|17
CASSIQRGQGQGNEQFF
>TRBJ1-1|TRBV19|15
CASSILWGGGTEAFF
>TRBJ1-2|TRBV6-2/TRBV6-3|12
CASSLHLYGYTF
>TRBJ2-1|TRBV25-1|14
CASSEGTGVREQFF
>TRBJ1-1|TRBV11-3|13
CASSSSRSGRTFF
>TRBJ1-1|TRBV3-1/TRBV3-2|12
CASSQVNTEAFF
>TRBJ1-3|TRBV7-6|15
CASSARQGSGNTIYF
>TRBJ1-5|TRBV15|15
CATSRTTVGNQPQHF
>TRBJ2-2|TRBV25-1|14
CASRGGTNTGELFF
>TRBJ2-1|TRBV7-8|13
CASSRDPANEQFF
>TRBJ1-5|TRBV7-8|15
CASSLSGFSNQPQHF